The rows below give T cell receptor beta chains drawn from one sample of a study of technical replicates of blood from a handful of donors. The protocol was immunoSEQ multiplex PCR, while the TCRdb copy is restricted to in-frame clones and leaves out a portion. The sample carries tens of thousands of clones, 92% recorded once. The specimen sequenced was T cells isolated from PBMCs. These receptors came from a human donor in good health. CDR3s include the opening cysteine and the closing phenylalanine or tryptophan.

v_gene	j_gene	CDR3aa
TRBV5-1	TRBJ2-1	CASTIAGVRNEQFF
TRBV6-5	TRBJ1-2	CASSRDSLYGYTF
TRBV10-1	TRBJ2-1	CASSGAAYNEQFF
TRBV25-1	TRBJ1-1	CASSEYSAEAFF
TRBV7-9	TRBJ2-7	CASSTRDRGDYEQYF
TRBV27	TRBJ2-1	CATQHRSSYNEQFF
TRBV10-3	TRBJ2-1	CAISGAGSQYNEQFF
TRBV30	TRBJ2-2	CAWSGERIREGLLDTGELFF
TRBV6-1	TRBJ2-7	CASSEWDSLYEQYF
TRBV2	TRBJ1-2	CASSPTFNYGYTF
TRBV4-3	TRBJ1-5	CASSPHRGPRGNQPQHF
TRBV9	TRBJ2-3	CASSVGWERDRDTQYF
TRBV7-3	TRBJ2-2	CASSLQGALGTGELFF
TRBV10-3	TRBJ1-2	CAITWGDYGYTF
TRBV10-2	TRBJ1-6	CASTLGQDNSPLHF
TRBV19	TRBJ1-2	CASSITRSQSGTF
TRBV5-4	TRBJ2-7	CASSLFGGRASAYEQYF
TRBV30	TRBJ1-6	CAWTGTGGNSPLHF
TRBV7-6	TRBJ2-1	CASSRVDVAGTNNEQFF
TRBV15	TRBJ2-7	CATSRGLAGGQEQYF
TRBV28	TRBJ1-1	CASSFPSQGAEWYSEAFF
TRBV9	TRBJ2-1	CASSELAGGRDEQFF
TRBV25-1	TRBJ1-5	CASSGPGTRNQPQHF
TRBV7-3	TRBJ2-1	CASSLGPPYNEQFF
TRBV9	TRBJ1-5	CASSVGTGYQPQHF
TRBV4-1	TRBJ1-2	CASSPYSGTGGGYTF
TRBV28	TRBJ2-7	CASSLKPLNYEQYF
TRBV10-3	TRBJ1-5	CAISDSGGNQPQHF
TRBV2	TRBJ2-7	CASRRGLHEQYF
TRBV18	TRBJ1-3	CASSPPNLDTIYF
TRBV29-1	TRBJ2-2	CSVYPGQGAPGELFF
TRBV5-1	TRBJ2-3	CASSPGGETDTQYF
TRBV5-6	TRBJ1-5	CASSFAGTANQPQHF
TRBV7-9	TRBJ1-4	CASSLAFEKLFF
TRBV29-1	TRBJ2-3	CSVETVGTDTQYF
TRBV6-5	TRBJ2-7	CASSYDTSAYEQYF
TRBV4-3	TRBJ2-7	CASSQVLAGGVYEQYF
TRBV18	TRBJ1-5	CASSPRTGAQPQHF
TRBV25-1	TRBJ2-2	CAHGGDTGELFF
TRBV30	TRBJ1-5	CAWTGGGNQPQHF
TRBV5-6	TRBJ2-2	CASSWTYTGELFF
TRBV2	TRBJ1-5	CASSVQGLRNQPQHF
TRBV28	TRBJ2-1	CASNLRQGLLAGFNEQFF
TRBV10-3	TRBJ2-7	CAISSGLEYEQYF
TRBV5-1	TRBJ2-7	CASSLQSYEQYF
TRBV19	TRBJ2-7	CASSERLANSYEQYF
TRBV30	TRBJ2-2	CAWSVNPNTGELFF
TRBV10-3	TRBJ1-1	CAISDSGARGTEAFF
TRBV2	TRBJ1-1	CASSRTGTTEAFF
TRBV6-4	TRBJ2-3	CATVGGRDTDTQYF
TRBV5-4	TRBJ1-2	CASSLALGHNYGYTF
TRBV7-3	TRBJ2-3	CASSPGLVFSDTQYF